In its sample, the clone carrying this TCR beta chain was seen many times. Any patient presenting with uncontrolled infection, other autoimmune disease, pregnancy or lactation was left out. The length of the CDR3 is 16 residues. From germline, CDR1 is MNHNS and CDR2 SASEGT. The V and J ends lost 4 bases and 0 bases respectively, with 13 bases between them. RNA transcripts yielded amplified TCR beta CDR3 regions. The TCR CDR3 was amplified in a first-round RT-PCR using the HTBI primer set. TCRdb passed the multiplex PCR reads through MiXCR, listing each CDR3 protein once. The sample holds hundreds of thousands of distinct CDR3 sequences, approximately 20% seen once. The sample comes from a study of T cells in Graves' hyperthyroidism and ophthalmopathy.

The sample consisted of blood. The gene calls are TRBV6-1 and TRBJ1-5; D gene unclear. The receptor comes from a man under 40 with Graves' ophthalmopathy. For the CDR3, the DNA is TGTGCCAGCAGTGGGGCCCAGCCGTATAGCAATCAGCCCCAGCATTTT. Translating it yields CASSGAQPYSNQPQHF.